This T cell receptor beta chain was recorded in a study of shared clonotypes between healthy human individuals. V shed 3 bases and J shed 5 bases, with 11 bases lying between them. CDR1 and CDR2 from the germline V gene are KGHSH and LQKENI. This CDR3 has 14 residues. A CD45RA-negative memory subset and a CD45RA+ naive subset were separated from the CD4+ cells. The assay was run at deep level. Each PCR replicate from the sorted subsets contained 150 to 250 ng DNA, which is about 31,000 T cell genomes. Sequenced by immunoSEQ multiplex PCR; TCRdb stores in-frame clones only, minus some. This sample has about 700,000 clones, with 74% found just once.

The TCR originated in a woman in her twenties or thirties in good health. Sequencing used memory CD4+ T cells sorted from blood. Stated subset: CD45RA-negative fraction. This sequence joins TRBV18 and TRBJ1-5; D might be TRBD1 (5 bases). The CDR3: CASSPDTGDQPQHF. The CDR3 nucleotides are TGTGCCAGCTCACCGGATACGGGGGATCAGCCCCAGCATTTT.